These 8 T cell receptor beta chains share one sample of origin, sequenced in a study of CD8 T cells in acute hepatitis C reinfection. Indicated time point: naive CD8 control sorted from an acute-time-point sample. Profiling relied on immunoSEQ multiplex PCR, and the TCRdb table lists in-frame clones only, not all of them. The sample yields about 38,000 clones, more than 75% seen once. Sequenced material: naive CD8+ T cells from PBMCs. All receptors derive from a young man with chronic hepatitis C.

The J gene is TRBJ1-4, the V gene TRBV29-1; D is uncertain. Trimming shortened V by 6 bases and J by 8 bases, and 13 bases separated the two germline ends. The CDR3 has 12 residues. Germline CDR1 SQVTM, CDR2 ANQGSEA. CDR3 coding DNA: TGCAGCGTGCTTAGCTCGAGCGAAAAACTGTTTTTT. This sequence encodes CSVLSSSEKLFF.

The J gene is TRBJ2-1, the V gene TRBV4-2; tentative D call: TRBD2 (6 bases). This CDR3 is 14 amino acids long. V was shortened by 6 bases and J by 5 bases, with 14 bases between the two germline ends. Germline-derived CDR1 and CDR2 are LGHNA and YNFKEQ. The chain's CDR3 is CASRPLGGDNEQFF. The CDR3 coding sequence is TGTGCCAGCAGGCCACTTGGCGGGGACAATGAGCAGTTCTTC.

V and J are TRBV19 and TRBJ2-2, with TRBD2 as a possible D gene (5 bases). Germline values: CDR1 LNHDA, CDR2 SQIVND (reference sequence). V gave up 4 bases and J gave up 6 bases, with 12 bases separating them. This CDR3 is 14 amino acids long. CDR3 sequence reads: CASSRVGGPGELFF. The CDR3 region has the DNA TGTGCCAGTAGTAGGGTAGGAGGTCCCGGGGAGCTGTTTTTT.

This clone was found a few times. The chain is built from TRBV4-1 and TRBJ1-2, with D possibly being TRBD1 (5 bases). This CDR3 is 12 amino acids long. Germline assignment: CDR1 MGHRA and CDR2 YSYEKL. V dropped 2 bases and J dropped 9 bases, with 10 bases sitting between them. The CDR3 bases are TGCGCCAGCAGCCAACTGCCAGGGAGCTACACCTTC. This codes for CASSQLPGSYTF.

This sequence joins TRBV9 and TRBJ2-2; possibly TRBD1 for D (6 bases). From germline, CDR1 is SGDLS and CDR2 YYNGEE. CDR3 length: 14 amino acids. Trimming stripped 6 bases from V and 0 bases from J, with 9 bases between. CDR3 sequence (DNA): TGTGCCAGCAACCCAGGGGCGAACACCGGGGAGCTGTTTTTT. Translating gives CASNPGANTGELFF.

This sequence joins TRBV13 and TRBJ2-2, with D perhaps TRBD1 (5 bases). V was pared by 2 bases and J by 3 bases, with 10 bases between. The germline V gene encodes CDR1 PRHDT and CDR2 FYEKMQ (reference sequence). The CDR3 covers 15 residues. CDR3 sequence (DNA): TGTGCCAGCAGCTTACAGGGAACAGACACCGGGGAGCTGTTTTTT. Protein sequence: CASSLQGTDTGELFF.

This clone appeared a single time. The chain links TRBV5-8 to TRBJ1-2; 9 bases are shared with TRBD1. CDR3 length: 17 amino acids. The trim removed 4 bases at V and 5 bases at J, leaving 15 bases unmatched. Germline CDR1 reads SGHTS; CDR2 reads YDEGEE. Written as DNA, the CDR3 is TGTGCCAGCAGCCCAAGGGACAGGGACCCTGAGGGGTATGGCTACACCTTC. Its protein product is CASSPRDRDPEGYGYTF.

The CDR3, as DNA: TGTGCCTGCAGGCACATGGACGGACACTACGAGCAGTACTTC. Protein product: CACRHMDGHYEQYF. The V and J genes are TRBV30 and TRBJ2-7, with D perhaps matching TRBD1 (5 bases). CDR1 is GTSNPN and CDR2 is SVGIG in the germline V gene (reference sequence). The CDR3 has 14 residues. Trimming shortened V by 6 bases and J by 3 bases, and 18 bases separated the two germline ends.